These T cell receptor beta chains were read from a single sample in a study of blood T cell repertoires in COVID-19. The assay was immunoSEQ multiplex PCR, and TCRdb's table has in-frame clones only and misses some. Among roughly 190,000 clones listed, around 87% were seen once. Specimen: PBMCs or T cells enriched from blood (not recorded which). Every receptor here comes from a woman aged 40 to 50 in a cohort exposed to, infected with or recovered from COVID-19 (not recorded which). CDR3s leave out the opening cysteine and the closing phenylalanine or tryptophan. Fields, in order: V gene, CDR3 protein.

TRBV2,ASNPDRGTSATNEKLF
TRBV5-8,ASSFQREGLETQY
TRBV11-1,ASSLAAGAGELF
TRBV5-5,ASSLLLSPNYGYT
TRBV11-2,ASSLEFGGGNSYEQY
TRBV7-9,ASSLERVTDTQY
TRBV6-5,ASSSNSNQPQH
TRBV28,ASSLSVVRGMPAF
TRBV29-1,SVDSGQGGLSGNTIY
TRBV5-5,ASSLAGTAGGVDTQY
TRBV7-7,ASSLLPGTSGTNTGELF
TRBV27,ASSRGDEQF
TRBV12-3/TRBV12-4,ASSFYGTEAF
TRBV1,TSSLLDSLEAF
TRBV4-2,ASSPQGSNQPQH
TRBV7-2,ASSEGTALNQPQH
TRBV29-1,SVATPNYGYT
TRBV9,ASSVGTNYGYT
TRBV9,ASSGQGRDEKLF
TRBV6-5,ASTLIGGGTEAF
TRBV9,ASSAEGSNTGELF
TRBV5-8,ASSLTGLNTEAF
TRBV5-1,ASSLTGDPSGNTIY
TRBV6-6,ASNPGTRDTIY
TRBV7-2,ASPPSRGRVSYNEQF
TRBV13,ASSHRSSGNTIY
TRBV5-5,ASSPDRERGSGNTIY
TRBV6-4,ASSQLAGGQDTGELF
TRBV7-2,ASSLDPGEYTEAF
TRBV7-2,ASSLAAGISSYNSPLH
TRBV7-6,ASSGQGGEGQPQH
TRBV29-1,SVETGKGTDTQY
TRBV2,ASSEAGVSGNTIY
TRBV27,ASARSRTGGDLGEQY